This T cell receptor (beta chain) was observed in a study of radiotherapy plus CTLA-4 blockade in lung cancer. Only in-frame clones appear in the TCRdb table, and some are missing; sequencing was by immunoSEQ multiplex PCR. The sample comprises about 48,000 clones, approximately 86% of which are singletons, and 15% to 20% rests with the top ten. V was pared by 4 bases and J by 5 bases, with 8 bases of the junction left unmatched. This CDR3 has 15 amino acids. CDR1 and CDR2 (germline): SGHRS, YFSETQ. This clone was picked up a small number of times. The source of this sequence is a human donor with non-small cell lung cancer that progressed on radiotherapy plus ipilimumab. Some clones in this sample may be carry-over from other donors' samples. The chain employs TRBV5-1 and TRBJ2-2; 7 nucleotides align to TRBD1. The specimen was peripheral blood, collected from a patient treated with radiotherapy plus ipilimumab. The CDR3 nucleotides read TGCGCCAGCAGCCAGACAGGGCTGGGTACCGGGGAGCTGTTTTTT. Translated: CASSQTGLGTGELFF.